This record looks at one TCR beta chain sequence and its context. Per germline, CDR1 MNHEY and CDR2 SVGAGI. Trimming took 4 bases from V and 1 from J, leaving 7 bases between them. The CDR3 runs to 13 residues. These data originate in a study of T cell changes during pregnancy in multiple sclerosis. Here immunoSEQ multiplex PCR was the method, and the copy in TCRdb shows in-frame clones only, minus some. The profile shows more than 75,000 clones, approximately 92% of them singletons. The TCR comes from a female donor with multiple sclerosis, enrolled in a pregnancy study. The chain couples TRBV6-5 to TRBJ1-1; D is ambiguous. The sample in question was peripheral blood, obtained in the first trimester of pregnancy. The CDR3 DNA reads TGTGCCAGCAGTTTTCAGGAGAACACTGAAGCTTTCTTT. Translated, it gives CASSFQENTEAFF.